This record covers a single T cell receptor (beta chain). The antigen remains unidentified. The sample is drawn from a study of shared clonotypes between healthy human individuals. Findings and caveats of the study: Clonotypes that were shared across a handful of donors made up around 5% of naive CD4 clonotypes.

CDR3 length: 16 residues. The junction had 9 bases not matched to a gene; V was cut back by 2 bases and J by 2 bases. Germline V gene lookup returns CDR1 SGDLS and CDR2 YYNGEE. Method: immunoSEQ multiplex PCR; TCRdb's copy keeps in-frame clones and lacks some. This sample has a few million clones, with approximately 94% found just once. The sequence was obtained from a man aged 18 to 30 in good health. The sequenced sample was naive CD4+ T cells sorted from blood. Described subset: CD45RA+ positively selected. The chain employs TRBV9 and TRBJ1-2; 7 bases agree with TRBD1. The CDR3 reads CASSVTGNRQNYGYTF. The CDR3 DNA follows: TGTGCCAGCAGCGTGACAGGGAATCGACAGAACTATGGCTACACCTTC.